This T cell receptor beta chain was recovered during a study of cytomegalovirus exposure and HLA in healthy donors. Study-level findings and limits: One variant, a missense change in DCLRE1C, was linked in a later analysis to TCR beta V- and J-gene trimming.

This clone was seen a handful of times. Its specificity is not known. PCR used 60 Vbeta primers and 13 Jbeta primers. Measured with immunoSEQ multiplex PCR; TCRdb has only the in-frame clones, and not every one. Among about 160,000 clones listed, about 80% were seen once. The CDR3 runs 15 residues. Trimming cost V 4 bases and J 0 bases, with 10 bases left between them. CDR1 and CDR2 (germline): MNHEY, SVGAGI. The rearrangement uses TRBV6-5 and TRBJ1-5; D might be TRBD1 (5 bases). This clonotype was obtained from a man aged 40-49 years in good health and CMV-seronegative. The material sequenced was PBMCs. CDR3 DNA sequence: TGTGCCAGCAGTTCACAGGCTTATAGCAATCAGCCCCAGCATTTT. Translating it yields CASSSQAYSNQPQHF.